This T cell receptor (beta chain) was observed in a study of shared clonotypes between healthy human individuals. The donor cohort consisted entirely of Caucasian adults residing in Nashville, Tennessee. A note on this clone: Its specificity is unknown.

Germline V lookup: CDR1 MDHEN, CDR2 SYDVKM. CDR3 length: 14 amino acids. V was pared by 7 bases and J by 4 bases, with 16 bases between. TCRdb's table, derived via immunoSEQ multiplex PCR, lists solely in-frame clones and lacks some. Found here are over a million clones, approximately 98.5% of them singletons; the top ten hold 0.3% to 0.45%. Broader study findings: Some naive CD4 clonotypes, about 5%, turned up in common across several donors.

The sample consisted of naive CD4+ T cells sorted from blood. Subset denoted: CD45RA+ positively selected. The sequence came from a man aged 25 to 45 in good health. The V and J genes are TRBV28 and TRBJ1-1; the D gene is possibly TRBD1 (6 bases). CDR3 region: CASTNWGARTEAFF. DNA of the CDR3: TGTGCCAGCACTAACTGGGGGGCGCGCACTGAAGCTTTCTTT. The whole variable domain, filled in from reference TRBV28 and TRBJ1-1, reads DVKVTQSSRYLVKRTGEKVFLECVQDMDHENMFWYRQDPGLGLRLIYFSYDVKMKEKGDIPEGYSVSREKKERFSLILESASTNQTSMYLCASTNWGARTEAFFGQGTRLTVV.